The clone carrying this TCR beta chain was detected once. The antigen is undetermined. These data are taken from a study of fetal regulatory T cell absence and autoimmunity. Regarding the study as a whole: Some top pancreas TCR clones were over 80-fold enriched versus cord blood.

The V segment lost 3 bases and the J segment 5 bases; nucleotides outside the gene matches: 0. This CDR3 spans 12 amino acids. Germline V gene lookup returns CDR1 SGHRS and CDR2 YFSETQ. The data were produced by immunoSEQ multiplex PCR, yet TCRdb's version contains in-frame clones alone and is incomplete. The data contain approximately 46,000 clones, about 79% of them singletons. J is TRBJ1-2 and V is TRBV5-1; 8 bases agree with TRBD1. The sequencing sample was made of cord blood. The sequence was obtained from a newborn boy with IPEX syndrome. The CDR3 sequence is CASSWTGYGYTF. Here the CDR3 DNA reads TGCGCCAGCAGCTGGACAGGGTATGGCTACACCTTC.